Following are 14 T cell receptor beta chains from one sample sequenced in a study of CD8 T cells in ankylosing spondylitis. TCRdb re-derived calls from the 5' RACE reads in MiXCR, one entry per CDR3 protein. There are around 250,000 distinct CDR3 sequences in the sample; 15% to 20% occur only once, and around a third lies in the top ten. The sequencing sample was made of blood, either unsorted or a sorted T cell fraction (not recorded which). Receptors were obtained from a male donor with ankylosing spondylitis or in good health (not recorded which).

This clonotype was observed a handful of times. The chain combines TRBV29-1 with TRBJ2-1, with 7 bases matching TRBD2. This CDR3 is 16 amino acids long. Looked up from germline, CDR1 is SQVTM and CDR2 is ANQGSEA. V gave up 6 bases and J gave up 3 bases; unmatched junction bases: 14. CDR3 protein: CSVDPSGAGNYNEQFF. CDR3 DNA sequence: TGCAGCGTAGACCCTAGCGGAGCTGGAAACTACAATGAGCAGTTCTTC.

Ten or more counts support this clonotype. CDR3 bases: TGCGCCAGCAGCCAAGGGCAACTCTACGAGCAGTACTTC. Protein: CASSQGQLYEQYF. The chain links TRBV4-1 to TRBJ2-7; D unresolved. This CDR3 has 13 residues. The germline gives CDR1 MGHRA, CDR2 YSYEKL. V was cut by 1 base and J by 3 bases, with 7 bases left in between.

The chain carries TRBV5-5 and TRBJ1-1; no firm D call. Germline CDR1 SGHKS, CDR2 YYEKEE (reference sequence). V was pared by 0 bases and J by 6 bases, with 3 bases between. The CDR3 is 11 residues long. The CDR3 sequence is CASSLVAEAFF. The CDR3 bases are TGTGCCAGCAGCTTGGTGGCTGAAGCTTTCTTT.

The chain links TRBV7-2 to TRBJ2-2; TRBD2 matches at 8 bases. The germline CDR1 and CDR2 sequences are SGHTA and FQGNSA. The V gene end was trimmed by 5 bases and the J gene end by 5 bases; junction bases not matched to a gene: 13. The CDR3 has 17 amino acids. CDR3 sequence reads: CASSPLAGFEKTGELFF. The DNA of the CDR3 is TGTGCCAGCAGCCCCTTAGCGGGATTCGAAAAAACCGGGGAGCTGTTTTTT. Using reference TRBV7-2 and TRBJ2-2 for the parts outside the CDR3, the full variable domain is GAGVSQSPSNKVTEKGKDVELRCDPISGHTALYWYRQSLGQGLEFLIYFQGNSAPDKSGLPSDRFSAERTGGSVSTLTIQRTQQEDSAVYLCASSPLAGFEKTGELFFGEGSRLTVL.

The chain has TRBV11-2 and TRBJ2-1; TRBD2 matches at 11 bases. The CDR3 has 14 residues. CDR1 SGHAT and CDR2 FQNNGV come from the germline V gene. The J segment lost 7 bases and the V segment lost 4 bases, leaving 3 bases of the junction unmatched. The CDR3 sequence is CASSYASGRNEQFF. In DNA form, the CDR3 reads TGTGCCAGCAGCTACGCTAGCGGGAGGAATGAGCAGTTCTTC.

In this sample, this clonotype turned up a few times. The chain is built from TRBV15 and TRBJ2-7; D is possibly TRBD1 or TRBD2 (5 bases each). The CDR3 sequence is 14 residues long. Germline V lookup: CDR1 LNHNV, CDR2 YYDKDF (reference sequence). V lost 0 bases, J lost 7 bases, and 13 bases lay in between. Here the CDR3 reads CATSREDRTGEQYF. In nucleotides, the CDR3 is TGTGCCACCAGCAGAGAAGACAGAACGGGGGAGCAGTACTTC.

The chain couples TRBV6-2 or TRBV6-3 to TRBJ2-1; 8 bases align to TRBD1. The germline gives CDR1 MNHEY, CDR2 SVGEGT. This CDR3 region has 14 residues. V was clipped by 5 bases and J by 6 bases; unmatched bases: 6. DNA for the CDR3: TGTGCCAGCAGTATTCAGGGGGCGTTCAATGAGCAGTTCTTC. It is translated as CASSIQGAFNEQFF.

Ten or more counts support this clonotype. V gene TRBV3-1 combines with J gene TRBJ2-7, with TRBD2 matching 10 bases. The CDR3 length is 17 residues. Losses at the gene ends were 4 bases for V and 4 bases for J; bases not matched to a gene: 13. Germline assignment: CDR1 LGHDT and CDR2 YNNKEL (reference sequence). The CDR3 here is CASSLQGGSGRPYEQYF. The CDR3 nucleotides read TGTGCCAGCAGCCTCCAGGGGGGTAGCGGGAGGCCTTACGAGCAGTACTTC.

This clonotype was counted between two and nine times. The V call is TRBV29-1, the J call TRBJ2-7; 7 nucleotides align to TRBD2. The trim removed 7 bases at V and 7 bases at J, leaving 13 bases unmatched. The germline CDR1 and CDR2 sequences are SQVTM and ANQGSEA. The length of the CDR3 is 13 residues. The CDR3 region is CSAEGGFLREQYF. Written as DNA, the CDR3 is TGCAGCGCGGAGGGAGGGTTCCTACGGGAGCAGTACTTC.

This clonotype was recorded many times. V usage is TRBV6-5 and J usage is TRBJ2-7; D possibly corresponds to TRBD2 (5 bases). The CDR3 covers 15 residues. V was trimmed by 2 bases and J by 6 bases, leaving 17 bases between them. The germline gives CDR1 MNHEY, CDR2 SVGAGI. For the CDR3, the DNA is TGTGCCAGCAGTTACGAGGGTTGGGATCCTGGCGAGCAGTACTTC. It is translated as CASSYEGWDPGEQYF.

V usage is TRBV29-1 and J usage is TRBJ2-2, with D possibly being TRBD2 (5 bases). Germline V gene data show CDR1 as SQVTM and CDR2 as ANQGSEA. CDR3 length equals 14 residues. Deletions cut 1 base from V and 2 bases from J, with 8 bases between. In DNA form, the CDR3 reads TGCAGCGTTGAAGGACTAACTAACACCGGGGAGCTGTTTTTT. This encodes CSVEGLTNTGELFF.

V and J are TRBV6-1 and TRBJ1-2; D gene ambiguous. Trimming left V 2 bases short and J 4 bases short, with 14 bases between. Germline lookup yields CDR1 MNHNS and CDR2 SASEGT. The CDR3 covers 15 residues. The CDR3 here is CASSEFMGTFYGYTF. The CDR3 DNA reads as TGTGCCAGCAGTGAATTCATGGGCACCTTCTATGGCTACACCTTC.

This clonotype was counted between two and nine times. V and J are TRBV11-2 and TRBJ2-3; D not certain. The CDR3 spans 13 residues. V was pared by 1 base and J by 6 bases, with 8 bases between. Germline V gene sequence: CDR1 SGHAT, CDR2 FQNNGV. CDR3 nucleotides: TGTGCCAGCAGCTTAGCGTTGAGCGATACGCAGTATTTT. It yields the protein CASSLALSDTQYF.

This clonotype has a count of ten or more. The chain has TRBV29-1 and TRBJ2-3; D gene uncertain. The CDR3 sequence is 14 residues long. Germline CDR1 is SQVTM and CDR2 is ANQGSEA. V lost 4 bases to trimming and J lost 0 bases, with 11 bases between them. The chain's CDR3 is CSVVWYLSTDTQYF. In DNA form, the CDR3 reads TGCAGCGTTGTTTGGTACCTGAGCACAGATACGCAGTATTTT.